One sample yielded the 13 T cell receptor beta chains listed below, sequenced in a study of shared T cell receptors in the human thymus (dated by TCRdb to the early 2020s). The library relied on the immunoSEQ multiplex PCR assay. TCRdb retrieved this table from immuneACCESS and kept in-frame rearrangements only. Not all clones are present; in checked studies, unresolved V genes account for under half, and no reason is known for the remainder. For this sample there are roughly 710,000 clones; 75% to 90% appear just once. The top ten constitute about 0.011% of the sample. These data are also associated with another study on human thymus T cells.

The sample consisted of thymocytes. These receptors came from a girl under two years old with a congenital heart defect. Donor details come from another sample of the same person, matched by shared clones.

This chain links TRBV7-9 with TRBJ1-2, with D possibly being TRBD1 (6 bases). This CDR3 region has 15 residues. Germline CDR1 SEHNR, CDR2 FQNEAQ (reference sequence). Trimming shortened V by 5 bases and J by 5 bases, and 18 bases separated the two germline ends. Written as DNA, the CDR3 is TGTGCCAGCAGCGCTTCGGGGGGGCTGGGGTATGGCTACACCTTC. Translating gives CASSASGGLGYGYTF.

The rearrangement uses TRBV18 and TRBJ1-2; D not certain. Germline CDR1 and CDR2: KGHSH and LQKENI. The length of the CDR3 is 16 residues. The V gene lost 2 bases and the J gene lost 0 bases, with 13 bases spanning the gap. The CDR3 DNA follows: TGTGCCAGCTCACCAATTGGGCGGCGGGCTAACTATGGCTACACCTTC. This sequence encodes CASSPIGRRANYGYTF. The full variable domain, in which reference TRBV18 and TRBJ1-2 provide the parts outside the CDR3, is NAGVMQNPRHLVRRRGQEARLRCSPMKGHSHVYWYRQLPEEGLKFMVYLQKENIIDESGMPKERFSAEFPKEGPSILRIQQVVRGDSAAYFCASSPIGRRANYGYTFGSGTRLTVV.

The chain couples TRBV5-1 to TRBJ2-1, with 8 bases that match TRBD2. The germline CDR1 and CDR2 sequences are SGHRS and YFSETQ. The CDR3 contains 17 residues. The J segment lost 5 bases and the V segment lost 1 base, leaving 11 bases of the junction unmatched. CDR3 in DNA: TGCGCCAGCAGCTTGTACGGCGGGGGGCCACTAAACAATGAGCAGTTCTTC. It specifies CASSLYGGGPLNNEQFF.

The chain is built from TRBV5-1 and TRBJ1-2; possibly TRBD1 for D (6 bases). The V and J ends lost 4 bases and 4 bases respectively, with 11 bases between them. This CDR3 is built from 13 residues. Germline loops: CDR1 SGHRS, CDR2 YFSETQ. The CDR3 protein is CASSKDSFYGYTF. In nucleotides, the CDR3 is TGCGCCAGCAGCAAGGACAGTTTCTATGGCTACACCTTC.

This chain links TRBV6-1 with TRBJ2-5; D perhaps matches TRBD1 (5 bases). The V gene lost 6 bases and the J gene lost 7 bases, with 15 bases spanning the gap. The CDR3 spans 13 residues. Germline CDR1 is MNHNS and CDR2 is SASEGT. In nucleotides, the CDR3 is TGTGCCAGCAGCCAGGGTAGTGGGGCGACCCAGTACTTC. Protein: CASSQGSGATQYF.

The chain combines TRBV4-2 with TRBJ2-5; 7 bases fit TRBD2. The CDR3 has 17 amino acids. Germline CDR1 is LGHNA and CDR2 is YNFKEQ. V was clipped by 2 bases and J by 4 bases; unmatched bases: 13. The CDR3 is CASSQNNSRTRAETQYF. CDR3 DNA: TGTGCCAGCAGCCAAAATAACTCGCGGACTAGGGCAGAGACCCAGTACTTC.

The J gene is TRBJ2-7, the V gene TRBV7-8, with TRBD1 identical over 7 bases. CDR1 and CDR2 from the germline V gene are SGHVS and FQNEAQ. V was clipped by 2 bases and J by 2 bases; unmatched bases: 12. The CDR3 sequence is 17 residues long. The CDR3 here is CASSLLPQGPLTYEQYF. CDR3 in DNA: TGTGCCAGCAGCTTATTGCCACAGGGGCCCCTTACCTACGAGCAGTACTTC.

This chain uses TRBV5-1 with TRBJ1-6, with 10 bases lining up with TRBD1. The CDR3 is 22 amino acids. The trim removed 4 bases at V and 5 bases at J, leaving 24 bases unmatched. Germline assignment: CDR1 SGHRS and CDR2 YFSETQ. DNA for the CDR3: TGCGCCAGCAGCGACGCACCCCCGGGACAGGGGAGGGACAGAAGAGATAATTCACCCCTCCACTTT. It yields the protein CASSDAPPGQGRDRRDNSPLHF.

The rearrangement links TRBV5-1 to TRBJ1-2; 11 bases line up with TRBD1. Trimming at V came to 5 bases and at J to 1 base, leaving 4 bases not matched to a gene. The germline V gene has CDR1 SGHRS and CDR2 YFSETQ. There are 15 residues in the CDR3. The CDR3 sequence: CASRTGTGGNYGYTF. The CDR3 bases are TGCGCCAGCAGGACCGGGACAGGGGGTAACTATGGCTACACCTTC. The variable domain in full, with the rest retrieved from reference TRBV5-1 and TRBJ1-2, is KAGVTQTPRYLIKTRGQQVTLSCSPISGHRSVSWYQQTPGQGLQFLFEYFSETQRNKGNFPGRFSGRQFSNSRSEMNVSTLELGDSALYLCASRTGTGGNYGYTFGSGTRLTVV.

The V and J genes are TRBV2 and TRBJ2-3, with a tentative D call TRBD1 (5 bases). The V end was cut by 0 bases, the J end by 10 bases, with 8 bases between. This CDR3 is 12 amino acids long. The V gene's germline CDR1 is SNHLY and CDR2 FYNNEI. The CDR3 nucleotides are TGTGCCAGCAGTGAAGCGGGGCCGCCGCAGTATTTT. Protein: CASSEAGPPQYF.

This clone has only one observation. V usage is TRBV5-1 and J usage is TRBJ2-5; tentative D call: TRBD1 (6 bases). The CDR3 has 15 residues. From germline, CDR1 is SGHRS and CDR2 YFSETQ. The V end lost 3 bases, the J end lost 2 bases, and 14 bases lay between the germline ends. The CDR3 protein is CASSSLQGIQETQYF. In DNA, the CDR3 is TGCGCCAGCAGCTCTCTACAGGGTATTCAAGAGACCCAGTACTTC.

J is TRBJ2-7 and V is TRBV5-6; D is possibly TRBD1 (5 bases). V was pared by 0 bases and J by 5 bases, with 15 bases between. The CDR3 spans 15 residues. CDR1 is SGHDT and CDR2 is YYEEEE in the germline V gene. CDR3 loop: CASSLARLGVHEQYF. The CDR3 coding sequence is TGTGCCAGCAGCTTGGCTCGATTAGGGGTCCACGAGCAGTACTTC.

The chain uses TRBV19 and TRBJ2-2; 10 bases map to TRBD1. Germline CDR1 reads LNHDA; CDR2 reads SQIVND (reference sequence). The trim removed 5 bases at V and 5 bases at J, leaving 5 bases unmatched. CDR3 length: 15 amino acids. The CDR3 protein is CASSPWDRGTGELFF. CDR3 nucleotides: TGTGCCAGTAGTCCATGGGACAGGGGAACCGGGGAGCTGTTTTTT.